This TCR beta chain was captured in a study of monozygotic twins with inflammatory bowel disease. Study-level findings and limits: No difference in repertoire similarity was seen between concordant and discordant twins, possibly because power was limited.

No DNA is given; TCRdb re-called the 5' RACE reads and lists each CDR3 protein once. The sample includes more than 350,000 distinct CDR3 sequences. Concerning this clonotype itself: Its antigen is currently unknown.

Germline V gene lookup returns CDR1 SEHNR and CDR2 FQNEAQ (reference sequence). CDR3 size: 13 residues. The source of this sequence is a human donor with ulcerative colitis or Crohn's disease, or a healthy co-twin of an affected twin (not recorded which). The sample was blood. The gene calls are TRBV7-9 and TRBJ1-1; TCRdb calls TRBD1, which cannot be checked without DNA. The CDR3 is CASSLVGQQEAFF. The full variable domain, its missing parts supplied by reference TRBV7-9 and TRBJ1-1, is DTGVSQNPRHKITKRGQNVTFRCDPISEHNRLYWYRQTLGQGPEFLTYFQNEAQLEKSRLLSDRFSAERPKGSFSTLEIQRTEQGDSAMYLCASSLVGQQEAFFGQGTRLTVV.